One sample yielded the 4 T cell receptor beta chains listed below, sequenced in a study of early T cells in non-severe SARS-CoV-2 infection. Using its own MiXCR run on the 5' RACE reads, TCRdb lists one record per CDR3 protein. The table shows under 70,000 distinct CDR3 sequences, with around 10% occurring only once. Source material: whole blood. These TCRs come from an adult who was a healthcare worker with PCR-confirmed SARS-CoV-2 infection or an uninfected control (not recorded which).

This clonotype occurred a few times. V and J are TRBV29-1 and TRBJ1-1; unclear D gene. Trimming took off 2 bases at V and 0 bases at J, with 7 bases between the two ends. The length of the CDR3 is 13 residues. From germline, CDR1 is SQVTM and CDR2 ANQGSEA. The DNA of the CDR3 is TGCAGCGTTGAAAACACCTTGAACACTGAAGCTTTCTTT. Translating gives CSVENTLNTEAFF.

This clonotype was found a few times. The rearrangement joins TRBV2 to TRBJ2-1; maybe TRBD1 (6 bases). CDR3 length: 13 residues. V was cut by 6 bases and J by 4 bases, with 10 bases left in between. Germline CDR1 and CDR2: SNHLY and FYNNEI. The CDR3 DNA reads TGTGCCAGCAGAGGGACATTTTACAATGAGCAGTTCTTC. It codes for CASRGTFYNEQFF.

There are many counts of this clonotype. The rearrangement uses TRBV20-1 and TRBJ2-1, with D possibly being TRBD2 (5 bases). V was trimmed by 1 base and J by 5 bases, leaving 15 bases between them. The length of the CDR3 is 15 residues. CDR1 DFQATT and CDR2 SNEGSKA come from the germline V gene (reference sequence). The CDR3 DNA reads TGCAGTGCTAGAGGAGCTTTTGAGGGTAACAATGAGCAGTTCTTC. Its translation: CSARGAFEGNNEQFF.

For the CDR3, the DNA is TGTGCCAGCAGTTTAAAGGTCGGGGCCTCCTACGAGCAGTACTTC. Translation gives CASSLKVGASYEQYF. The chain has TRBV27 and TRBJ2-7; D tentatively fits TRBD1 or TRBD2 (5 bases each). CDR3 size: 15 residues. The ends were cut back, 2 bases at V and 0 bases at J, with 11 bases in the middle. CDR1 MNHEY and CDR2 SMNVEV come from the germline V gene (reference sequence).